This T cell receptor (beta chain) was identified during a study of regulatory T cells in long-lasting Graves disease. The CDR3 covers 15 residues. After removal of 2 bases from V and 8 bases from J, the junction contained 6 bases not matched to a gene. The germline V gene has CDR1 SGHRS and CDR2 YFSETQ. Time point described: newly diagnosed GD, antithyroid drugs for less than 3 months. PBMC-derived RNA was used for the TCR library. This clonotype appeared many times. Library construction for TCR beta used iRepertoire HTBI primers and Arm-PCR of CDR3 regions. TCRdb re-analysed the multiplex PCR reads in MiXCR, keeping a single row per CDR3 protein. The table lists around 450,000 distinct CDR3 sequences, roughly 15% of them singletons. In addition, the sample was reused for a study of T cells in Graves' hyperthyroidism and ophthalmopathy.

The genes are TRBV5-1 and TRBJ1-4, with 10 nucleotides matching TRBD1. Sequenced material: peripheral blood mononuclear cells (PBMCs), taken at new diagnosis, from a patient treated with antithyroid drugs. The origin of this receptor is a man aged 35-49 years with Graves disease. The CDR3 DNA sequence: TGCGCCAGCAGCTTCGCCGGGACAGGGGAGGAAAAACTGTTTTTT. Protein: CASSFAGTGEEKLFF.